This TCR beta chain was documented in a study of spatial heterogeneity in lung cancer (dated by TCRdb to the late 2010s). With regard to the full study: Samples were obtained from over 70 patients with early-stage, untreated non-small cell lung cancer from the lung TRACERx cohort. Follow-up PBMC samples were sequenced whenever available, with a median time to follow-up of approximately two years after resection. Beta-chain transcripts were consistently detected in greater numbers than alpha-chain transcripts, which likely reflected higher beta-chain transcript abundance. In the raw uncorrected reads, each unique combination of TCR and UMI appeared more than ten times on average. The study quantitatively compared TCR alpha and beta repertoires across multiple tumor regions, matched nontumor lung and blood in non-small cell lung cancer. Nonsynonymous mutation counts, determined by whole-exome sequencing of tumor tissue, were related to TCR repertoire features. Both alpha and beta chains were TCR-sequenced in samples taken at surgery, namely 220 tumor regions, approximately 63 matched nontumor lung samples and roughly 56 PBMC samples. Here is what the overall study found, with its caveats: Confirming at a functional level the hypothesis that regional TCRs recognize regional mutations was considered to require additional single-cell paired TCR alpha and beta sequencing. Ubiquitous expanded tumor TCRs were detected in blood more often at tumor resection than at routine follow-up. Comparisons of baseline and follow-up blood repertoires included only around 15 patients.

CDR1 and CDR2 (SGHKS, YYEKEE) derive from the germline V gene (reference sequence). The trim is 0 bases for V and 0 bases for J, with a gap of 12 bases between the germline ends. Including cysteine and phenylalanine, the CDR3 has 16 amino acids. The DNA shown is the 48-base CDR3, in frame from base 1. Libraries came from 5' RACE. The data were produced on a NextSeq 500. The TCR library protocol attached a unique molecular identifier to each TCR cDNA molecule to allow correction of PCR and sequencing errors. The source study handled its data this way. Decombinator tools were used for TCR identification, UMI-based error correction and CDR3 extraction. Expanded TCRs were defined as those above a frequency of 2 per 1,000, corresponding to the top 1% of the tumor frequency distribution. Each repertoire was subsampled 100 times to 5,000 TCRs, after which Renyi diversity was computed with the R vegan package. CDR3 similarity networks were built from amino acid triplet string-kernel similarity, with CDR3s being connected when pairwise similarity was above 0.82. The raw public reads went through TCRdb reprocessing: fastp at Q25, MiXCR clone calling, in-frame beta chains kept. Rows merge per CDR3 protein into single entries with the most common DNA and genes. V and J calls and clone size were set by TCRdb, not the authors. The sample yields around 27,000 distinct CDR3 sequences; around 6% were counted once. The ten largest clones add up to under 25% of the sample.

The time point label, read with the paper, signifies: blood at routine non-recurrence follow-up after resection. TCR sequencing used whole RNA extracted from tumor and nontumor lung tissue, or from cryopreserved PBMC samples, without cell sorting. Only patients with enough RNA available from two or more tumor regions were chosen for TCR sequencing. In the case of this clonotype: The antigen it recognizes is unknown. Base-call qualities are not available, and no considerably larger clone is one nucleotide away.

The receptor was derived from a male donor with early-stage non-small cell lung cancer. The specimen was PBMCs, collected at follow-up. Here the chain combines TRBV5-5 and TRBJ1-2; tentative D gene TRBD1, with 5 bases matching. CDR3 protein: CASSLATGRANYGYTF. The DNA sequence follows: TGTGCCAGCAGCTTGGCCACAGGACGAGCTAACTATGGCTACACCTTC. This CDR3, with the reference TRBV5-5 and TRBJ1-2 proteins standing in past its ends, gives the full variable domain DAGVTQSPTHLIKTRGQQVTLRCSPISGHKSVSWYQQVLGQGPQFIFQYYEKEERGRGNFPDRFSARQFPNYSSELNVNALLLGDSALYLCASSLATGRANYGYTFGSGTRLTVV.